Presented here are 21 T cell receptor beta chains from one specimen sequenced in a study of cytomegalovirus exposure and HLA in healthy donors (dated by TCRdb to 2017 to 2019). The library relied on the immunoSEQ multiplex PCR assay. A mixture of 60 forward primers for TCR Vbeta segments and 13 reverse primers for TCR Jbeta segments was used in the multiplex PCR. This immuneACCESS table, as held by TCRdb, lists in-frame sequences with V and J called but not all clones. Of the missing ones, under half trace to an unresolved V gene in checked studies; the others have no known cause. The table kept for this sample lists 70,000 to 90,000 clones. The top ten constitute 3% to 4% of the sample. The specimen was PBMCs. The receptors stem from a man between 18 and 29 years old in good health and CMV-seropositive.

The rearrangement joins TRBV27 to TRBJ2-7, with D uncertain. Germline V gene sequence: CDR1 MNHEY, CDR2 SMNVEV (reference sequence). The V gene lost 4 bases and the J gene lost 4 bases, with 14 bases spanning the gap. The CDR3 is 14 residues long. The CDR3 DNA sequence: TGTGCCAGCAGTTCATCGCTTGATACTTACGAGCAGTACTTC. Protein product: CASSSSLDTYEQYF.

The V call is TRBV28, the J call TRBJ2-4, with 9 bases aligning to TRBD1. The CDR3 is made up of 16 amino acids. Germline CDR1 is MDHEN and CDR2 is SYDVKM. The V gene end was trimmed by 1 base and the J gene end by 5 bases; junction bases not matched to a gene: 6. The CDR3 coding sequence is TGTGCCAGCAGTTTATCCGGGACAGGGACCCAAAACATTCAGTACTTC. Encoded protein: CASSLSGTGTQNIQYF.

The chain carries TRBV7-9 and TRBJ2-2; tentatively, D is TRBD1 (5 bases). The V gene's germline CDR1 is SEHNR and CDR2 FQNEAQ (reference sequence). V dropped 4 bases and J dropped 0 bases, with 9 bases sitting between them. This CDR3 comprises 15 residues. The CDR3 DNA sequence: TGTGCCAGCAGCTCCAGGGTCGCGAACACCGGGGAGCTGTTTTTT. Its translation: CASSSRVANTGELFF.

The chain links TRBV28 to TRBJ1-2, with 7 nucleotides matching TRBD1. Germline V gene sequence: CDR1 MDHEN, CDR2 SYDVKM. CDR3 length: 13 amino acids. V lost 6 bases and J lost 2; bases outside the gene matches: 3. The CDR3 loop is CASSPGQNYGYTF. Written as DNA, the CDR3 is TGTGCCAGCAGCCCGGGACAGAACTATGGCTACACCTTC.

This sequence joins TRBV4-1 and TRBJ2-3, with TRBD1 matching over 8 bases. Looked up from germline, CDR1 is MGHRA and CDR2 is YSYEKL. The CDR3 contains 17 residues. J gave up 2 bases and V 4 bases, and 11 bases lay outside the gene matches. CDR3 region: CASSPSGTGGITDTQYF. CDR3 sequence (DNA): TGCGCCAGCAGCCCAAGCGGTACAGGGGGGATCACAGATACGCAGTATTTT.

This chain joins TRBV6-1 and TRBJ1-5; tentative D call: TRBD1 (5 bases). There are 16 residues in the CDR3. Germline-derived CDR1 and CDR2 are MNHNS and SASEGT. V lost 2 bases, J lost 1 base, and 12 bases lay in between. CDR3 DNA sequence: TGTGCCAGCAGTGAAAGGGGCAGGTGGAGCAATCAGCCCCAGCATTTT. Amino acid sequence: CASSERGRWSNQPQHF.

The V and J genes are TRBV7-9 and TRBJ2-7; 9 positions match TRBD1. The CDR3 extends over 18 amino acids. V was pared by 3 bases and J by 2 bases, with 14 bases of the junction left unmatched. CDR1 and CDR2 (germline): SEHNR, FQNEAQ (reference sequence). The CDR3, as DNA: TGTGCCAGCAGCTTTGTGGGAACAGGGGGCGCGATTGCCTACGAGCAGTACTTC. It is translated as CASSFVGTGGAIAYEQYF.

The CDR3 loop is CASSFNNQPQHF. CDR3 in DNA: TGTGCCAGCAGTTTCAACAATCAGCCCCAGCATTTT. The chain has TRBV28 and TRBJ1-5; D is unresolved. Looked up from germline, CDR1 is MDHEN and CDR2 is SYDVKM. The CDR3 is 12 amino acids. V lost 3 bases, J lost 3 bases, and 3 bases lay in between.

J is TRBJ2-1 and V is TRBV6-5; D is unresolved. Germline lookup yields CDR1 MNHEY and CDR2 SVGAGI. V lost 2 bases and J 1 base, leaving 9 bases between the germline ends. There are 15 residues in the CDR3. This chain's CDR3 is CASSYGKTSYNEQFF. Here the CDR3 DNA reads TGTGCCAGCAGTTACGGCAAAACGTCCTACAATGAGCAGTTCTTC.

The DNA of the CDR3 is TGTGCCAGCAGCTTACTTAGCGGGGGGTCCTACAATGAGCAGTTCTTC. Residues: CASSLLSGGSYNEQFF. The chain is built from TRBV7-6 and TRBJ2-1; 10 nucleotides align to TRBD2. Germline V gene sequence: CDR1 SGHVS, CDR2 FNYEAQ. The ends lost 2 bases at V and 1 base at J; junction bases unmatched: 2. CDR3 length: 16 amino acids.

The rearrangement links TRBV18 to TRBJ2-2; D is uncertain. The germline V gene has CDR1 KGHSH and CDR2 LQKENI. The V and J ends lost 6 bases and 0 bases respectively, with 11 bases between them. This CDR3 is built from 15 residues. The CDR3 loop is CASSPLQANTGELFF. CDR3 nucleotides: TGTGCCAGCTCTCCCCTCCAGGCGAACACCGGGGAGCTGTTTTTT.

The V gene is TRBV5-1, the J gene TRBJ2-7; no clear D gene. The CDR3 runs to 13 residues. V lost 9 bases and J lost 6, with 19 bases in between. Germline V CDR1 and CDR2: SGHRS, YFSETQ. CDR3 in DNA: TGCGCCACGAAACAAGGTTCCTCGGGCGAGCAGTACTTC. The encoded protein is CATKQGSSGEQYF.

The rearrangement joins TRBV28 to TRBJ1-2, with D possibly matching TRBD1 (6 bases). The V and J ends lost 6 bases and 3 bases respectively, with 14 bases between them. The CDR3 extends over 14 amino acids. CDR1 is MDHEN and CDR2 is SYDVKM in the germline V gene. CDR3 DNA: TGTGCCAGCAGCCTGAGACAGGTTTACTATGGCTACACCTTC. Protein product: CASSLRQVYYGYTF.

The chain is built from TRBV2 and TRBJ1-5; a weak D match, TRBD1 (6 bases). Trimming pared 3 bases from V and 6 bases from J, leaving 12 bases between. CDR3 length: 14 residues. The germline CDR1 and CDR2 sequences are SNHLY and FYNNEI. The CDR3 protein is CASSEGTFSQPQHF. The CDR3 DNA is TGTGCCAGCAGTGAGGGGACATTCAGTCAGCCCCAGCATTTT. Full variable domain (remainder filled in from reference TRBV2 and TRBJ1-5): EPEVTQTPSHQVTQMGQEVILRCVPISNHLYFYWYRQILGQKVEFLVSFYNNEISEKSEIFDDQFSVERPDGSNFTLKIRSTKLEDSAMYFCASSEGTFSQPQHFGDGTRLSIL.

This chain's CDR3 is CSVDPGQQTQYF. CDR3 nucleotides: TGCAGCGTTGACCCGGGACAACAGACCCAGTACTTC. This chain links TRBV29-1 with TRBJ2-5, with a weak D call TRBD1 (6 bases). CDR1 and CDR2 (germline): SQVTM, ANQGSEA. This CDR3 spans 12 amino acids. V dropped 3 bases and J dropped 6 bases, with 11 bases sitting between them. Supplemented by reference TRBV29-1 and TRBJ2-5, the full variable domain reads SAVISQKPSRDICQRGTSLTIQCQVDSQVTMMFWYRQQPGQSLTLIATANQGSEATYESGFVIDKFPISRPNLTFSTLTVSNMSPEDSSIYLCSVDPGQQTQYFGPGTRLLVL.

The genes are TRBV9 and TRBJ1-1; 7 bases align to TRBD1. The CDR3 runs to 16 residues. The J segment lost 7 bases and the V segment lost 5 bases, leaving 17 bases of the junction unmatched. Germline V lookup: CDR1 SGDLS, CDR2 YYNGEE. The CDR3 DNA is TGTGCCAGCAGTACAAGCCCGACAGGGCGGGTTGATGAAGCTTTCTTT. The encoded protein is CASSTSPTGRVDEAFF.

The genes are TRBV6-5 and TRBJ2-1, with TRBD1 as a possible D gene (5 bases). The V and J ends lost 2 bases and 5 bases respectively, with 13 bases between them. This CDR3 comprises 15 residues. Germline CDR1 MNHEY, CDR2 SVGAGI. CDR3 region: CASSYDRLPNNEQFF. CDR3 DNA sequence: TGTGCCAGCAGTTACGACAGACTGCCGAACAATGAGCAGTTCTTC.

The rearrangement links TRBV5-5 to TRBJ2-3, with a tentative D call TRBD2 (5 bases). Germline V gene sequence: CDR1 SGHKS, CDR2 YYEKEE (reference sequence). This CDR3 comprises 15 residues. V gave up 0 bases and J gave up 1 base, with 9 bases separating them. The CDR3 sequence is CASSLELGGTDTQYF. The CDR3 DNA sequence: TGTGCCAGCAGCTTGGAACTAGGCGGCACAGATACGCAGTATTTT.

This chain connects TRBV10-2 to TRBJ2-2, with 13 bases identical to TRBD2. Trimming cost V 5 bases and J 4 bases; bases outside gene matches: 1. The CDR3 loop spans 15 amino acids. Germline values: CDR1 WSHSY, CDR2 SAAADI. The DNA of the CDR3 is TGCGCCAGCAGTCGGACTAGCGGGGGCACCGGGGAGCTGTTTTTT. Translated, it gives CASSRTSGGTGELFF.

This chain joins TRBV7-6 and TRBJ1-1; D ambiguous. The CDR3 is 13 amino acids. V lost 1 base, J lost 5 bases, and 8 bases lay in between. CDR1 is SGHVS, CDR2 FNYEAQ, per germline. CDR3 bases: TGTGCCAGCAGCTTAGGGTGGGCGACTGAAGCTTTCTTT. This translates into CASSLGWATEAFF. Based on the CDR3 plus reference TRBV7-6 and TRBJ1-1, the full variable domain is GAGVSQSPRYKVTKRGQDVALRCDPISGHVSLYWYRQALGQGPEFLTYFNYEAQQDKSGLPNDRFSAERPEGSISTLTIQRTEQRDSAMYRCASSLGWATEAFFGQGTRLTVV.

V usage is TRBV28 and J usage is TRBJ1-1, with a tentative D call TRBD1 (6 bases). This CDR3 region has 14 residues. Germline values: CDR1 MDHEN, CDR2 SYDVKM. Trimming took 4 bases from V and 1 from J, leaving 10 bases between them. The CDR3 is CASSYPGQNTEAFF. The CDR3 DNA is TGTGCCAGCAGTTATCCGGGACAGAACACTGAAGCTTTCTTT.